The 29 T cell receptor beta chains listed next were all sequenced from one sample in a study of OX40 agonist ivuxolimab in advanced cancers. Using immunoSEQ multiplex PCR, the repertoire was profiled, and TCRdb retains in-frame clones only, with some absent. Of tens of thousands of clones listed, 85% are singletons. This specimen was CD4+ or CD8+ T cells sorted from blood, taken in a trial of the OX40 agonist ivuxolimab. The receptors were gathered from an adult with an advanced solid tumor such as melanoma, head and neck, liver or kidney cancer.

This chain links TRBV6-5 with TRBJ2-7; 7 nucleotides align to TRBD1. The germline V gene encodes CDR1 MNHEY and CDR2 SVGAGI. V shed 2 bases, J shed 5 bases, and the junction held 6 bases outside the gene matches. The CDR3 has 14 amino acids. CDR3 sequence: CASSYDRATDEQYF. CDR3 in DNA: TGTGCCAGCAGTTACGACAGGGCTACCGACGAGCAGTACTTC.

The genes are TRBV5-1 and TRBJ2-7; no firm D call. V was pared by 2 bases and J by 4 bases, with 10 bases between. The CDR3 length is 13 residues. In germline, CDR1 is SGHRS, CDR2 YFSETQ. In DNA form, the CDR3 reads TGCGCCAGCAGCTTTGATAGCTTATACGAGCAGTACTTC. This gives the protein CASSFDSLYEQYF.

V and J are TRBV4-2 and TRBJ1-3; possibly TRBD1 for D (6 bases). Between the trimmed V and J ends, which lost 2 bases and 3 bases, there was a span of 14 bases. The CDR3 has 16 amino acids. Germline CDR1 LGHNA, CDR2 YNFKEQ. Here the CDR3 reads CASSQMGTTDGNTIYF. In DNA form, the CDR3 reads TGTGCCAGCAGCCAAATGGGGACAACAGATGGAAACACCATATATTTT.

The chain links TRBV27 to TRBJ1-5; TRBD1 is a possible D gene (5 bases). This CDR3 comprises 15 residues. Germline V lookup: CDR1 MNHEY, CDR2 SMNVEV (reference sequence). The V and J ends lost 0 bases and 2 bases respectively, with 8 bases between them. As DNA, the CDR3 is TGTGCCAGCAGTTTATCGAGGGGCGGCAATCAGCCCCAGCATTTT. Translated, it gives CASSLSRGGNQPQHF.

The chain recombines TRBV4-3 with TRBJ1-4; unclear D gene. From germline, CDR1 is LGHNA and CDR2 YSLEER. With 3 bases removed from V and 0 bases from J, the gap between germline ends came to 11 bases. The CDR3 has 16 amino acids. CDR3 sequence: CASSQTKGATNEKLFF. The CDR3 DNA follows: TGCGCCAGCAGCCAGACAAAGGGAGCAACTAATGAAAAACTGTTTTTT.

This clone was observed once. The V gene is TRBV5-6, the J gene TRBJ1-1, with TRBD1 as a possible D gene (6 bases). Germline-derived CDR1 and CDR2 are SGHDT and YYEEEE. CDR3 length: 13 residues. The ends were cut back, 5 bases at V and 8 bases at J, with 16 bases in the middle. The CDR3 DNA is TGTGCCAGCAGTTATCTGACAGGTTCCGAAGCTTTCTTT. It encodes CASSYLTGSEAFF.

The V and J genes are TRBV4-2 and TRBJ1-2; 7 bases map to TRBD1. After removal of 0 bases from V and 6 bases from J, the junction contained 7 bases not matched to a gene. In germline, CDR1 is LGHNA, CDR2 YNFKEQ. CDR3 size: 15 residues. The DNA of the CDR3 is TGTGCCAGCAGCCAAGACAGGGGGGTAAGGAATGGCTACACCTTC. It is translated as CASSQDRGVRNGYTF.

This sequence joins TRBV29-1 and TRBJ2-2; TRBD2 matches at 14 bases. CDR3 length equals 19 residues. V shed 4 bases, J shed 2 bases, and the junction held 12 bases outside the gene matches. From germline, CDR1 is SQVTM and CDR2 ANQGSEA. CDR3: CSVAKGLAGVSPNTGELFF. In nucleotides, the CDR3 is TGCAGCGTTGCGAAGGGACTAGCGGGGGTATCTCCTAACACCGGGGAGCTGTTTTTT.

This chain joins TRBV10-1 and TRBJ2-1; tentatively, D is TRBD1 (5 bases). Germline V lookup: CDR1 WNHNN, CDR2 SYGVQD (reference sequence). The V end was cut by 3 bases, the J end by 8 bases, with 11 bases between. The CDR3 loop spans 13 amino acids. The DNA of the CDR3 is TGCGCCAGCAGTGACTCCCTCAGGGATGAGCAGTTCTTC. It translates to CASSDSLRDEQFF.

The V call is TRBV27, the J call TRBJ2-1; D gene uncertain. Germline-derived CDR1 and CDR2 are MNHEY and SMNVEV (reference sequence). CDR3 length equals 15 residues. Trimming cost V 3 bases and J 0 bases, with 9 bases left between them. CDR3 DNA sequence: TGTGCCAGCAGTTTGGCAGCGAGCTCCTACAATGAGCAGTTCTTC. Its translation is CASSLAASSYNEQFF.

This chain connects TRBV14 to TRBJ1-5; TRBD1 aligns across 7 bases. The CDR3 covers 16 residues. After removal of 0 bases from V and 3 bases from J, the junction contained 5 bases not matched to a gene. In germline, CDR1 is SGHDN, CDR2 FVKESK. This CDR3 is CASSQENGTVNQPQHF. DNA of the CDR3: TGTGCCAGCAGCCAAGAGAACGGGACAGTCAATCAGCCCCAGCATTTT. The complete variable domain, with remaining parts taken from reference TRBV14 and TRBJ1-5, reads EAGVTQFPSHSVIEKGQTVTLRCDPISGHDNLYWYRRVMGKEIKFLLHFVKESKQDESGMPNNRFLAERTGGTYSTLKVQPAELEDSGVYFCASSQENGTVNQPQHFGDGTRLSIL.

The J gene is TRBJ1-4, the V gene TRBV6-5; 9 nucleotides line up with TRBD1. CDR1 is MNHEY and CDR2 is SVGAGI in the germline V gene. V lost 2 bases to trimming and J lost 7 bases; unmatched junction nucleotides: 5. The CDR3 is 15 residues long. CDR3 amino acids: CASSYGGTGLEKLFF. In DNA, the CDR3 is TGTGCCAGCAGTTACGGGGGGACAGGGCTTGAAAAACTGTTTTTT.

The V gene is TRBV9, the J gene TRBJ2-6; D ambiguous. The V end was cut by 3 bases, the J end by 0 bases, with 13 bases between. Germline CDR1 reads SGDLS; CDR2 reads YYNGEE. This CDR3 region has 17 residues. As DNA, the CDR3 is TGTGCCAGCAGCGCCTCGAACACCTTCTCTGGGGCCAACGTCCTGACTTTC. It codes for CASSASNTFSGANVLTF.

This clone was counted a single time. This chain connects TRBV28 to TRBJ2-3; TRBD2 matches 8 bases. This CDR3 has 16 amino acids. V gave up 5 bases and J gave up 0 bases; unmatched junction bases: 7. Germline V gene sequence: CDR1 MDHEN, CDR2 SYDVKM. The chain's CDR3 is CASSPREGMSTDTQYF. In DNA form, the CDR3 reads TGTGCCAGCAGTCCTCGGGAGGGGATGAGCACAGATACGCAGTATTTT.

This chain links TRBV27 with TRBJ1-1; D may be TRBD1 (5 bases). The ends were cut back, 2 bases at V and 5 bases at J, with 12 bases in the middle. CDR1 and CDR2 from the germline V gene are MNHEY and SMNVEV (reference sequence). This CDR3 comprises 14 residues. CDR3 DNA: TGTGCCAGCAGTTTAGTCGGGGCGAATACTGAAGCTTTCTTT. This encodes CASSLVGANTEAFF.

The V call is TRBV6-5, the J call TRBJ2-7; the D is unclear. Germline V gene lookup returns CDR1 MNHEY and CDR2 SVGAGI. The CDR3 consists of 14 residues. V shed 5 bases and J shed 0 bases, with 11 bases lying between them. The CDR3 region is CASSEDPLSYEQYF. The CDR3 nucleotides are TGTGCCAGCAGTGAAGACCCTCTCTCCTACGAGCAGTACTTC.

This chain joins TRBV4-1 and TRBJ1-5; D ambiguous. Germline V gives CDR1 MGHRA, CDR2 YSYEKL. There are 15 residues in the CDR3. Trimming cost V 0 bases and J 4 bases, with 10 bases left between them. CDR3 nucleotide sequence: TGCGCCAGCAGCCAAGATGGCCTGGAGAATCAGCCCCAGCATTTT. It specifies CASSQDGLENQPQHF.

On this clone itself: Other DNA sequences of this sample code for an identical CDR3. This chain joins TRBV4-3 and TRBJ2-3; 10 bases agree with TRBD1. The V gene's germline CDR1 is LGHNA and CDR2 YSLEER. The CDR3 is 14 amino acids. The J segment lost 6 bases and the V segment lost 3 bases, leaving 3 bases of the junction unmatched. The CDR3 here is CASSQGQGSDTQYF. The CDR3, as DNA: TGCGCCAGCAGCCAGGGACAGGGGTCGGATACGCAGTATTTT.

The rearrangement uses TRBV5-4 and TRBJ2-3, with 9 positions matching TRBD2. J lost 3 bases, V lost 6 bases, and 5 bases had no gene match. CDR1 is SGHNT, CDR2 YYREEE, per germline (reference sequence). This CDR3 is built from 14 residues. The CDR3 loop reads CASNAGGWTDTQYF. The CDR3 DNA is TGTGCCAGCAACGCGGGGGGGTGGACAGATACGCAGTATTTT.

This rearrangement joins TRBV27 to TRBJ2-7; perhaps TRBD2 as D (6 bases). The V gene's germline CDR1 is MNHEY and CDR2 SMNVEV (reference sequence). The length of the CDR3 is 13 residues. V lost 3 bases to trimming and J lost 6 bases, with 12 bases between them. The CDR3 DNA reads TGTGCCAGCAGTTTGGGACTTGCAGGCGAGCAGTACTTC. Translated, it gives CASSLGLAGEQYF.

The table lists this clone with a few counts. This chain joins TRBV13 and TRBJ2-4; unclear D gene. V was clipped by 5 bases and J by 0 bases, with 11 bases between them. The germline CDR1 and CDR2 sequences are PRHDT and FYEKMQ (reference sequence). The CDR3 extends over 15 amino acids. The CDR3: CASSISVVAKNIQYF. The CDR3 region has the DNA TGTGCCAGCAGCATCTCCGTGGTAGCCAAAAACATTCAGTACTTC.

The V gene is TRBV28, the J gene TRBJ2-3; D may be TRBD2 (5 bases). There are 14 residues in the CDR3. V was shortened by 2 bases and J by 7 bases, with 13 bases between the two germline ends. Germline CDR1 reads MDHEN; CDR2 reads SYDVKM. CDR3 in DNA: TGTGCCAGCAGTTTACCGGGGTTCCGAAATACGCAGTATTTT. Protein product: CASSLPGFRNTQYF.

The gene calls are TRBV15 and TRBJ2-5; D remains unclear. Germline CDR1 LNHNV, CDR2 YYDKDF (reference sequence). This CDR3 spans 13 amino acids. Deletions cut 4 bases from V and 2 bases from J, with 8 bases between. CDR3 DNA sequence: TGTGCCACCAGCATAGCTCGACAAGAGACCCAGTACTTC. Its translation: CATSIARQETQYF.

The V and J genes are TRBV29-1 and TRBJ1-3; no definite D call. V dropped 6 bases and J dropped 1 base, with 10 bases sitting between them. Germline V gene sequence: CDR1 SQVTM, CDR2 ANQGSEA. The CDR3 sequence is 13 residues long. CDR3 sequence reads: CSVLLRSGNTIYF. The CDR3 nucleotides read TGCAGCGTGCTACTCCGATCTGGAAACACCATATATTTT.

The J gene is TRBJ2-7, the V gene TRBV4-1, with D maybe TRBD1 (6 bases). V lost 0 bases and J lost 3, with 15 bases in between. Germline V CDR1 and CDR2: MGHRA, YSYEKL. This CDR3 has 16 residues. The CDR3 reads CASSQEIGTPDYEQYF. The CDR3 bases are TGCGCCAGCAGCCAAGAAATCGGGACACCCGACTACGAGCAGTACTTC.

In its sample, this clone is medium-sized. The chain couples TRBV4-3 to TRBJ1-1, with no clear D. The CDR3 consists of 14 residues. Germline V gene lookup returns CDR1 LGHNA and CDR2 YSLEER. Deletions cut 1 base from V and 1 base from J, with 7 bases between. CDR3 protein: CASSQVSGNTEAFF. The CDR3 DNA reads TGCGCCAGCAGCCAAGTATCAGGGAACACTGAAGCTTTCTTT.

This clone was seen more than once but under ten times. This sequence joins TRBV19 and TRBJ2-5; D uncertain. Germline assignment: CDR1 LNHDA and CDR2 SQIVND (reference sequence). V gave up 3 bases and J gave up 5 bases, with 7 bases separating them. The CDR3 extends over 12 amino acids. CDR3 sequence: CASSIDGETQYF. As DNA, the CDR3 is TGTGCCAGTAGTATTGACGGGGAGACCCAGTACTTC.

The chain combines TRBV11-2 with TRBJ1-2, with 10 bases aligning to TRBD1. Germline assignment: CDR1 SGHAT and CDR2 FQNNGV. CDR3 length equals 17 residues. V dropped 3 bases and J dropped 4; count of bases not matched to a gene: 11. The CDR3 DNA is TGTGCCAGCAGCTTTGTCGGGACAGGGGCTTCGATCTATGGCTACACCTTC. Encoded protein: CASSFVGTGASIYGYTF.

This sequence joins TRBV5-6 and TRBJ1-2; 9 positions agree with TRBD1. The CDR3 spans 15 residues. V lost 4 bases, J lost 2 bases, and 6 bases stayed unmatched. Germline CDR1 reads SGHDT; CDR2 reads YYEEEE. CDR3 DNA sequence: TGTGCCAGCAGCGGGACAGGGATAATAAACTATGGCTACACCTTC. Translating it yields CASSGTGIINYGYTF.